The 25 T cell receptor beta chains below were found in one sample sequenced in a study of T-cell memory formation after mild COVID-19. TCRdb used MiXCR to reprocess the 5' RACE reads, holding one entry per CDR3 protein. The data hold approximately 210,000 distinct CDR3 sequences, with around 17% observed a single time. Sequenced: PBMCs or a T cell subset sorted from them (not recorded which). These receptor sequences come from an adult woman who had mild COVID-19 (a few samples of this study predate the infection). Cell type and time point are not known.

This clonotype was counted ten times or more. J is TRBJ2-1 and V is TRBV12-3 or TRBV12-4; D may be TRBD2 (6 bases). The CDR3 length is 15 residues. V lost 6 bases, J lost 3 bases, and 15 bases lay in between. The CDR3 nucleotides read TGTGCCAGCAGCCTCGGGAGAAGCGGCTACAATGAGCAGTTCTTC. This gives the protein CASSLGRSGYNEQFF.

J is TRBJ2-3 and V is TRBV4-2, with D hard to call. Germline-derived CDR1 and CDR2 are LGHNA and YNFKEQ. V lost 2 bases to trimming and J lost 5 bases, with 8 bases between them. The CDR3 is 13 amino acids. In DNA, the CDR3 is TGTGCCAGCAGCCAACTCCGTGGAGATACGCAGTATTTT. It specifies CASSQLRGDTQYF.

This clonotype appeared a few times. V usage is TRBV10-3 and J usage is TRBJ2-5; 9 positions match TRBD1. Germline CDR1 ENHRY, CDR2 SYGVKD. Trimming removed 6 bases from V and 2 bases from J; junction bases left unmatched: 4. The CDR3 extends over 14 amino acids. This CDR3 is CAIRAGTGQETQYF. The CDR3 nucleotides read TGTGCCATCAGGGCCGGGACAGGGCAAGAGACCCAGTACTTC.

This clonotype occurred many times. This chain joins TRBV10-3 and TRBJ1-5; no definite D call. V was clipped by 2 bases and J by 3 bases, with 17 bases between them. There are 17 residues in the CDR3. Germline CDR1 ENHRY, CDR2 SYGVKD. In DNA, the CDR3 is TGTGCCATCAGTGAGAATCCGTCTGGGCAGACCAATCAGCCCCAGCATTTT. This gives the protein CAISENPSGQTNQPQHF.

There are many counts of this clonotype. The rearrangement uses TRBV20-1 and TRBJ2-1, with D perhaps being TRBD1 or TRBD2 (6 bases each). Germline lookup yields CDR1 DFQATT and CDR2 SNEGSKA (reference sequence). This CDR3 comprises 16 residues. V dropped 6 bases and J dropped 3 bases, with 21 bases sitting between them. For the CDR3, the DNA is TGCAGTGCCATCGGGGGCCTAGCGAAACGCTACAATGAGCAGTTCTTC. Translated: CSAIGGLAKRYNEQFF.

This chain joins TRBV29-1 and TRBJ2-7, with 7 nucleotides matching TRBD1. There are 12 residues in the CDR3. Germline CDR1 reads SQVTM; CDR2 reads ANQGSEA. Trimming cost V 3 bases and J 4 bases; bases outside gene matches: 3. The CDR3 region is CSVEYRGYEQYF. CDR3 bases: TGCAGCGTTGAGTACAGGGGATACGAGCAGTACTTC.

This clonotype occurred a few times. V is TRBV7-6 and J is TRBJ2-4; D call uncertain. V was clipped by 2 bases and J by 4 bases, with 21 bases between them. The length of the CDR3 is 18 residues. Germline-derived CDR1 and CDR2 are SGHVS and FNYEAQ. CDR3 residues: CASSLNPPDAGSKNIQYF. For the CDR3, the DNA is TGTGCCAGCAGCTTAAACCCCCCTGATGCAGGCTCAAAAAACATTCAGTACTTC.

The genes are TRBV6-5 and TRBJ2-5; 9 bases map to TRBD1. Trimming took 6 bases from V and 9 from J; bases not matched to a gene: 8. Germline loops: CDR1 MNHEY, CDR2 SVGAGI. The CDR3 sequence is 13 residues long. CDR3 residues: CASSPGQGKAQYF. CDR3 DNA sequence: TGTGCCAGCAGCCCGGGACAGGGAAAGGCCCAGTACTTC.

This clonotype was counted between two and nine times. The chain couples TRBV25-1 to TRBJ2-7; TRBD1 aligns across 8 bases. The CDR3 sequence is 13 residues long. CDR1 is MGHDK, CDR2 SYGVNS, per germline. J gave up 6 bases and V 6 bases, and 7 bases lay outside the gene matches. The CDR3 DNA follows: TGTGCCAGCAGACGACAGGGGTCCGGCGAGCAGTACTTC. Encoded protein: CASRRQGSGEQYF.

There are many counts of this clonotype. The rearrangement links TRBV10-3 to TRBJ2-3, with 13 bases fitting TRBD2. With V trimmed by 2 bases and J by 1 base, 9 bases remained unmatched. CDR1 ENHRY and CDR2 SYGVKD come from the germline V gene. The CDR3 loop spans 19 amino acids. CDR3 protein: CAISEPGLAGRSGTDTQYF. The CDR3 nucleotides read TGTGCCATCAGTGAGCCGGGACTAGCGGGGCGATCGGGCACAGATACGCAGTATTTT.

V and J are TRBV6-2 or TRBV6-3 and TRBJ2-4; 9 bases are shared with TRBD2. The CDR3 runs 18 residues. V was clipped by 6 bases and J by 0 bases; unmatched bases: 12. Germline assignment: CDR1 MNHEY and CDR2 SVGEGT. The CDR3 DNA follows: TGTGCCAGCAGGCCTAGCGGGAATCTGGGCCTAGCCAAAAACATTCAGTACTTC. Translated: CASRPSGNLGLAKNIQYF.

This clonotype was seen many times. The chain couples TRBV6-1 to TRBJ1-1; D not certain. Germline CDR1 MNHNS, CDR2 SASEGT. Trimming stripped 7 bases from V and 3 bases from J, with 15 bases between. There are 14 residues in the CDR3. Here the CDR3 reads CASIRSRVDTEAFF. In nucleotides, the CDR3 is TGTGCCAGCATCAGGTCAAGGGTGGACACTGAAGCTTTCTTT.

The V call is TRBV29-1, the J call TRBJ2-5; D not certain. This CDR3 comprises 14 residues. With 5 bases removed from V and 2 bases from J, the gap between germline ends came to 15 bases. Germline V lookup: CDR1 SQVTM, CDR2 ANQGSEA. This CDR3 is CSVFTALSQETQYF. As DNA, the CDR3 is TGCAGCGTTTTCACAGCCCTTTCGCAAGAGACCCAGTACTTC.

This clonotype was seen at least ten times. The V and J genes are TRBV6-1 and TRBJ2-3; possibly TRBD1 for D (6 bases). The V end lost 6 bases, the J end lost 3 bases, and 13 bases lay between the germline ends. The germline CDR1 and CDR2 sequences are MNHNS and SASEGT. The CDR3 runs 14 residues. CDR3: CASRTGGKTDTQYF. In DNA form, the CDR3 reads TGTGCCAGCAGGACAGGAGGAAAGACAGATACGCAGTATTTT.

This chain connects TRBV5-1 to TRBJ1-2; the D gene is possibly TRBD1 (5 bases). Germline assignment: CDR1 SGHRS and CDR2 YFSETQ. The CDR3 runs to 17 residues. Between the trimmed V and J ends, which lost 0 bases and 4 bases, there was a span of 19 bases. CDR3 residues: CASSLEPGLQVGYGYTF. The CDR3 DNA reads TGCGCCAGCAGCTTGGAACCGGGACTCCAGGTCGGCTATGGCTACACCTTC.

The genes are TRBV6-1 and TRBJ1-5, with TRBD1 identical over 8 bases. Germline V gives CDR1 MNHNS, CDR2 SASEGT. This CDR3 has 15 amino acids. V lost 0 bases to trimming and J lost 7 bases; unmatched junction nucleotides: 5. The CDR3 DNA sequence: TGTGCCAGCAGTGAAGCGCAGGGGGCGAGGCAGCCCCAGCATTTT. Residues: CASSEAQGARQPQHF.

J is TRBJ2-7 and V is TRBV11-2; 8 positions match TRBD1. The V segment lost 6 bases and the J segment 5 bases; nucleotides outside the gene matches: 6. This CDR3 contains 13 residues. Germline assignment: CDR1 SGHAT and CDR2 FQNNGV. DNA of the CDR3: TGTGCCAGCAGGTCGACAGGGGACAACGAGCAGTACTTC. Protein product: CASRSTGDNEQYF. The entire variable domain, with the rest obtained from reference TRBV11-2 and TRBJ2-7, is as follows: EAGVAQSPRYKIIEKRQSVAFWCNPISGHATLYWYQQILGQGPKLLIQFQNNGVVDDSQLPKDRFSAERLKGVDSTLKIQPAKLEDSAVYLCASRSTGDNEQYFGPGTRLTVT.

This clonotype was counted between two and nine times. The gene calls are TRBV7-2 and TRBJ1-5; possible D gene TRBD1, 5 bases. The V end was cut by 0 bases, the J end by 0 bases, with 12 bases between. Germline CDR1 is SGHTA and CDR2 is FQGNSA. The CDR3 is 17 residues long. CDR3 coding DNA: TGTGCCAGCAGCTTAGCCATCGGGGGATATAGCAATCAGCCCCAGCATTTT. Its translation is CASSLAIGGYSNQPQHF.

This clonotype came up many times. The J gene is TRBJ1-5, the V gene TRBV20-1; D not certain. Germline CDR1 reads DFQATT; CDR2 reads SNEGSKA (reference sequence). V was clipped by 6 bases and J by 3 bases, with 15 bases between them. This CDR3 contains 14 residues. Here the CDR3 DNA reads TGCAGTGCCCTAAAGGCCAGCCCCAATCAGCCCCAGCATTTT. This encodes CSALKASPNQPQHF.

The chain employs TRBV7-9 and TRBJ1-2; D ambiguous. Germline V gene sequence: CDR1 SEHNR, CDR2 FQNEAQ (reference sequence). This CDR3 contains 13 residues. Deletions cut 2 bases from V and 6 bases from J, with 10 bases between. The CDR3 protein is CASSLIRWDGYTF. The DNA for the CDR3 is TGTGCCAGCAGCTTAATCCGGTGGGATGGCTACACCTTC.

Here the CDR3 reads CASSRSQGNTQYF. In nucleotides, the CDR3 is TGTGCCAGCAGCCGGAGCCAAGGGAATACGCAGTATTTT. The chain has TRBV3-1 and TRBJ2-3; D unclear. CDR3 size: 13 residues. Trimming took off 4 bases at V and 7 bases at J, with 12 bases between the two ends. Germline V lookup: CDR1 LGHDT, CDR2 YNNKEL (reference sequence).

This clonotype was counted a few times. The chain combines TRBV12-3 or TRBV12-4 with TRBJ1-4, with D tentatively TRBD1 (5 bases). The CDR3 is 12 residues long. Between the trimmed V and J ends, which lost 4 bases and 13 bases, there was a span of 13 bases. CDR3 in amino acids: CASSSGTLGLFF. Written as DNA, the CDR3 is TGTGCCAGCAGTTCCGGGACCCTCGGACTGTTTTTT.

The V gene is TRBV10-3, the J gene TRBJ1-5; D gene ambiguous. Between the trimmed V and J ends, which lost 4 bases and 1 base, there was a span of 5 bases. The CDR3 contains 13 residues. Germline values: CDR1 ENHRY, CDR2 SYGVKD. The CDR3 region has the DNA TGTGCCATCAGTGGCGAGAGCAATCAGCCCCAGCATTTT. Protein product: CAISGESNQPQHF.

J is TRBJ1-1 and V is TRBV27; D unclear. Deletions cut 2 bases from V and 0 bases from J, with 7 bases between. CDR1 and CDR2 from the germline V gene are MNHEY and SMNVEV (reference sequence). This CDR3 has 14 residues. CDR3 in amino acids: CASSLEALNTEAFF. CDR3 bases: TGTGCCAGCAGTTTAGAGGCGCTGAACACTGAAGCTTTCTTT.

The chain employs TRBV6-5 and TRBJ1-1; D gene unclear. The CDR3 extends over 15 amino acids. Germline V gives CDR1 MNHEY, CDR2 SVGAGI. The V end lost 9 bases, the J end lost 0 bases, and 17 bases lay between the germline ends. The CDR3 bases are TGTGCCAGTGGGAGTCCACACGCGATGAACACTGAAGCTTTCTTT. It encodes CASGSPHAMNTEAFF.